The rows below give T cell receptor beta chains drawn from one sample of a study of identifying expanded T cells in peripheral blood. The data were produced by immunoSEQ multiplex PCR, yet TCRdb's version contains in-frame clones alone and is incomplete. The data show roughly 61,000 clones, with roughly nine tenths seen just once and roughly 3.5% held by the top ten. Sample: blood. All receptors come from a person aged 18 to 75 in good health. Each CDR3 is given with its conserved first and last residue. The D gene is left open where the match is weak. Size is stated for part of the rows, as once, few or many counts, or as a class when the clone is expanded.

J gene,clone size,D gene,CDR3 length,V gene,CDR3 protein,CDR3 DNA
TRBJ1-5,NA,TRBD1,15,TRBV19,CASSRAGQGSQPQHF,TGTGCCAGTAGTCGGGCGGGACAGGGCAGCCAGCCCCAGCATTTT
TRBJ2-7,NA,NA,13,TRBV28,CASSYTYSYEQYF,TGTGCCAGCAGCTACACGTACTCCTACGAGCAGTACTTC
TRBJ1-2,NA,NA,13,TRBV10-3,CAISEKGDYGYTF,TGTGCCATCAGTGAAAAGGGGGACTATGGCTACACCTTC
TRBJ1-6,NA,TRBD1,15,TRBV5-1,CASSSSGTADSPLHF,TGCGCCAGCAGTTCCTCCGGGACAGCCGATTCACCCCTCCACTTT
TRBJ1-3,NA,NA,15,TRBV28,CASSLRMGDGNTIYF,TGTGCCAGCAGTTTGAGGATGGGGGATGGAAACACCATATATTTT
TRBJ2-5,NA,TRBD2,15,TRBV19,CASSLAGGPRETQYF,TGTGCCAGTAGCTTAGCGGGGGGGCCTCGGGAGACCCAGTACTTC
TRBJ2-1,once,NA,16,TRBV21-1,CASSKPSHGAYNEQFF,TGTGCCAGCAGCAAACCCAGCCATGGGGCCTACAATGAGCAGTTCTTC
TRBJ2-1,NA,NA,15,TRBV28,CASSGETGRREEQFF,TGTGCCAGCAGTGGAGAAACGGGCCGACGGGAAGAGCAGTTCTTC
TRBJ2-7,NA,NA,19,TRBV7-9,CASSRILLQLTGNAYEQYF,TGTGCCAGCAGTCGAATCTTGCTCCAACTAACAGGGAACGCCTACGAGCAGTACTTC
TRBJ1-2,NA,NA,12,TRBV30,CAWRKQLYGYTF,TGTGCCTGGAGAAAACAGCTCTATGGCTACACCTTC
TRBJ2-2,NA,TRBD2,17,TRBV25-1,CASSELGYSGGAGELFF,TGTGCCAGCAGTGAATTAGGTTATAGCGGGGGGGCCGGGGAGCTGTTTTTT
TRBJ1-2,NA,NA,15,TRBV6-5,CASSTLGSRNYGYTF,TGTGCCAGCAGTACCCTAGGATCCAGAAACTATGGCTACACCTTC
TRBJ2-5,NA,NA,14,TRBV4-3,CASSQDTAKETQYF,TGCGCCAGCAGCCAAGACACTGCGAAAGAGACCCAGTACTTC
TRBJ1-1,once,NA,14,TRBV18,CASSDRQMNTEAFF,TGTGCCAGCTCAGACCGGCAGATGAACACTGAAGCTTTCTTT
TRBJ2-1,NA,NA,15,TRBV9,CASSVDGGSYNEQFF,TGTGCCAGCAGCGTAGATGGTGGTTCCTACAATGAGCAGTTCTTC
TRBJ1-1,once,TRBD1,13,TRBV6-5,CASTGQGKTEAFF,TGTGCCAGCACCGGACAGGGAAAAACTGAAGCTTTCTTT
TRBJ2-4,NA,NA,13,TRBV29-1,CSVEWGAKNIQYF,TGCAGCGTTGAATGGGGGGCCAAAAACATTCAGTACTTC
TRBJ1-5,NA,NA,13,TRBV12-5,CASGLGGGQPQHF,TGTGCTAGTGGTTTGGGAGGGGGTCAGCCCCAGCATTTT
TRBJ2-7,NA,TRBD1,15,TRBV7-2,CASSPGAGGYYEQYF,TGTGCCAGCAGCCCAGGGGCAGGGGGCTACTACGAGCAGTACTTC
TRBJ2-2,NA,NA,14,TRBV30,CAWSLQVYTGELFF,TGTGCCTGGAGTCTCCAGGTTTACACCGGGGAGCTGTTTTTT
TRBJ2-7,NA,TRBD2,13,TRBV2,CASGSGGTYEQYF,TGTGCCAGCGGGAGCGGGGGGACCTACGAGCAGTACTTC